This T cell receptor (beta chain) was retrieved from a study of beta chain features in type 1 diabetes. Approximately 0.11 L of blood, on average, came from one heparinised draw per donor. This clone came up a few times. Antigen: not known. The isolated RNA, all of it, was reverse transcribed, so expressed TCRB transcripts were what got sequenced. The protocol was immunoSEQ multiplex PCR, while the TCRdb copy is restricted to in-frame clones and leaves out a portion. The sample consists of approximately 600,000 clones, approximately 13% of them appearing once. Points from the study as a whole: The study notes PCR might favor shorter templates equally in patients and controls. Across all four CD4+ subsets, people with type 1 diabetes showed modestly shorter TCRB CDR3s. The study found that naive, central memory and Treg TCRB repertoires appeared more similar in patients than in healthy donors. Fewer insertions but more deletions were seen at VDJ junctions in type 1 diabetes patients.

The clonotype was recovered from a man younger than 45 with type 1 diabetes. Sequencing was performed on naive CD4+ T cells from blood.

CDR3 sequence (DNA): TGTGCCAGCAGTTTGACAGAAATAGCCAAAAACATTCAGTACTTC. It yields the protein CASSLTEIAKNIQYF. The V call is TRBV2, the J call TRBJ2-4; D is perhaps TRBD1 (5 bases). Germline V gene sequence: CDR1 SNHLY, CDR2 FYNNEI. The germline V and J ends were trimmed by 5 bases and 0 bases, with 11 bases remaining between them. The length of the CDR3 is 15 residues. The complete variable domain, with remaining parts taken from reference TRBV2 and TRBJ2-4, reads EPEVTQTPSHQVTQMGQEVILRCVPISNHLYFYWYRQILGQKVEFLVSFYNNEISEKSEIFDDQFSVERPDGSNFTLKIRSTKLEDSAMYFCASSLTEIAKNIQYFGAGTRLSVL.